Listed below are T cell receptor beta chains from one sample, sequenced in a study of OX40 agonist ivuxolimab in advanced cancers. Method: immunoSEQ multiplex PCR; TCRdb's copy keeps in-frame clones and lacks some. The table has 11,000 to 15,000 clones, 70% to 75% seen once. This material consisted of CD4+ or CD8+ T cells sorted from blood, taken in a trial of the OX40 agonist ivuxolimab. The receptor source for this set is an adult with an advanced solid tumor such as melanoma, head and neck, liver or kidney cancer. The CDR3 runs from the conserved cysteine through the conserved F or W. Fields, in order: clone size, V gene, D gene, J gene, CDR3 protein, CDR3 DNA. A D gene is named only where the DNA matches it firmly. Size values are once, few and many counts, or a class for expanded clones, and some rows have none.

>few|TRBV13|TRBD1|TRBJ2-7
CASSAGQGAYEQYF
TGTGCCAGCAGCGCCGGACAGGGGGCTTACGAGCAGTACTTC
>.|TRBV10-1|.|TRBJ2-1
CASSPARYNEQFF
TGCGCCAGCAGTCCGGCCCGGTACAATGAGCAGTTCTTC
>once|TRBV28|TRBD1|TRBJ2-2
CASSRTGGWTGELFF
TGTGCCAGCAGTCGGACAGGGGGTTGGACCGGGGAGCTGTTTTTT
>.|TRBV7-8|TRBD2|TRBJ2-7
CASSLASGRSFEQYF
TGTGCCAGCAGCCTCGCTAGCGGGAGGAGTTTCGAGCAGTACTTC
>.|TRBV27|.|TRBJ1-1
CASSLRRDDAPNTEAFF
TGTGCCAGCAGTTTACGGCGGGACGACGCACCGAACACTGAAGCTTTCTTT
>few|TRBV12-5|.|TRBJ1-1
CASGRTDLNTEAFF
TGTGCTAGTGGCCGGACGGACTTGAACACTGAAGCTTTCTTT
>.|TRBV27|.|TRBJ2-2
CASSLSPQGFTGELFF
TGTGCCAGCAGTTTATCCCCACAGGGCTTCACCGGGGAGCTGTTTTTT
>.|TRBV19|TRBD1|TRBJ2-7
CASSFGQGDSYEQYF
TGTGCCAGTAGTTTCGGACAGGGGGACTCCTACGAGCAGTACTTC
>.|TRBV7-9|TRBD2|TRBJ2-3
CATGAGGTDTQYF
TGTGCCACAGGAGCGGGAGGGACAGATACGCAGTATTTT
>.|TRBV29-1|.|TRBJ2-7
CSVEGDFAYEQYF
TGCAGCGTTGAAGGGGATTTTGCCTACGAGCAGTACTTC
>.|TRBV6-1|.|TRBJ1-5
CASSASADSNQPQHF
TGTGCCAGCAGTGCTTCGGCCGATAGCAATCAGCCCCAGCATTTT
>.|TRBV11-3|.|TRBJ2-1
CASSPRDRNNEQFF
TGTGCCAGCAGCCCTCGGGACCGAAACAATGAGCAGTTCTTC
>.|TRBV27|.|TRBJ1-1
CASSSPGSGNTEAFF
TGTGCCAGCAGTTCTCCGGGAAGCGGGAACACTGAAGCTTTCTTT